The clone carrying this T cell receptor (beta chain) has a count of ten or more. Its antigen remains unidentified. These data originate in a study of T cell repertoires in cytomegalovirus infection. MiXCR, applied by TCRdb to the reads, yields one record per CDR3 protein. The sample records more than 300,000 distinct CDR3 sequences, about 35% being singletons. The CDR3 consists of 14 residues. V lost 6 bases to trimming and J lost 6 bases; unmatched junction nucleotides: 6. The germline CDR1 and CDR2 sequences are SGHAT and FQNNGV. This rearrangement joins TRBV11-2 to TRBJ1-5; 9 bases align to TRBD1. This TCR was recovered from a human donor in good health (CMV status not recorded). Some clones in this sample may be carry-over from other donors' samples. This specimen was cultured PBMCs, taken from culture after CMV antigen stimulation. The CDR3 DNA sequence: TGTGCCAGCAGTCTAGGACAGGGGCGTCAGCCCCAGCATTTT. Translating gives CASSLGQGRQPQHF.